Below, 3 T cell receptor beta chains from the same sample are listed, as sequenced in a study of regulatory T cells in long-lasting Graves disease (dated by TCRdb to the early 2020s). Receptor amplification or capture employed multiplex PCR. Sequencer: Illumina HiSeq 4000. iRepertoire HTBI primers and Arm-PCR amplification of CDR3 regions were used to construct TCR beta libraries. The public reads were run again by TCRdb, first through fastp at Q25 and then through MiXCR, and only productive beta chains were kept. Each record represents a unique CDR3 protein, reported with the most common genes and DNA among its rows. The sample contains 530,000 or so distinct CDR3 sequences, approximately 16% of them found a single time. Around 12% of the sample lies in the top ten. This sample's time point label indicates: newly diagnosed GD, antithyroid drugs for less than 3 months. For both TCR sequencing and RNA sequencing, RNA was extracted from PBMCs in TRIzol.

This sample was also put to use in a study of T cells in Graves' hyperthyroidism and ophthalmopathy.

Sequencing was performed on peripheral blood mononuclear cells (PBMCs), taken at new diagnosis, from a patient treated with antithyroid drugs. The receptors stem from a man aged 18-30 years with Graves disease. Donor details come from another sample of the same person, matched by shared clones.

This clonotype was found many times. This rearrangement joins TRBV12-3 or TRBV12-4 to TRBJ2-1; no clear D. The CDR3 is made up of 12 amino acids. The V end was cut by 1 base, the J end by 9 bases, with 7 bases between. The CDR3: CASSLVGSEQFF. Here the CDR3 DNA reads TGTGCCAGCAGTTTAGTGGGGTCTGAGCAGTTCTTC.

Concerning this clonotype itself: The junction departs from the called germline gene at one end, perhaps through a read error. J is TRBJ2-4 and V is TRBV11-2, with no clear D. This CDR3 spans 11 amino acids. Germline loops: CDR1 SGHAT, CDR2 FQNNGV. The CDR3, as DNA: TGTGCCAGCAGCTTCAAGTATGAGCAGTCCTTC. Its translation: CASSFKYEQSF.

This clonotype was seen repeatedly, ten times or more. CDR3 protein: CASSRTGHGYTF. CDR3 DNA sequence: TGTGCCAGCAGCCGGACAGGGCATGGCTACACCTTC. V is TRBV3-1 and J is TRBJ1-2; the match to TRBD1 covers 8 bases. Trimming cost V 4 bases and J 6 bases; bases outside gene matches: 1. CDR3 size: 12 residues. In germline, CDR1 is LGHDT, CDR2 YNNKEL (reference sequence).